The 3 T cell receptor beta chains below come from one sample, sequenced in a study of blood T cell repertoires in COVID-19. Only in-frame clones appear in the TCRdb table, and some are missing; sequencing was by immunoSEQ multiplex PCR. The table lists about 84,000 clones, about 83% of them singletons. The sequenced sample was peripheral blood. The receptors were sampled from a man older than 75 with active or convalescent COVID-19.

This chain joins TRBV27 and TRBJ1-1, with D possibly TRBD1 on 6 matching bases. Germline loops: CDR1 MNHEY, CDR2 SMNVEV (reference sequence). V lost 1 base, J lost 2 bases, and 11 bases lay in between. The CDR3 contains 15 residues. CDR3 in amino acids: CASSLLARGNTEAFF. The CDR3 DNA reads TGTGCCAGCAGTTTATTGGCCAGGGGAAACACTGAAGCTTTCTTT.

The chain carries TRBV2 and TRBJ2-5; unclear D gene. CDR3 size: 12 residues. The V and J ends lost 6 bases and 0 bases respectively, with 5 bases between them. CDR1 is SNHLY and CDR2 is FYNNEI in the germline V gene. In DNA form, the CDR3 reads TGTGCCAGCAGACAGTACCAAGAGACCCAGTACTTC. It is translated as CASRQYQETQYF.

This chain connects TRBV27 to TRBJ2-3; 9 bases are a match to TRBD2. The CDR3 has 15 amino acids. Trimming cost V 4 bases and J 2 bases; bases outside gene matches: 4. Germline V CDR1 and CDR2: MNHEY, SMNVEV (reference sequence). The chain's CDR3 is CASSSPSGATDTQYF. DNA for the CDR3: TGTGCCAGCAGTTCGCCTAGCGGGGCCACAGATACGCAGTATTTT.